The 3 T cell receptor beta chains reported below all come from one sample, sequenced in a study of T cell responses to AZD1222 COVID-19 vaccine. Profiling relied on immunoSEQ multiplex PCR, and the TCRdb table lists in-frame clones only, not all of them. This table holds 55,000 to 70,000 clones, approximately 80% found once. The sample was peripheral blood, taken on day 0 of AZD1222 vaccination. The receptors shown here come from an adult in good health.

This chain uses TRBV9 with TRBJ2-2, with D possibly being TRBD1 (6 bases). From germline, CDR1 is SGDLS and CDR2 YYNGEE. CDR3 length: 16 residues. V was pared by 3 bases and J by 1 base, with 13 bases between. The CDR3 DNA sequence: TGTGCCAGCAGCGCGACAGGTTACGTGAACACCGGGGAGCTGTTTTTT. This codes for CASSATGYVNTGELFF.

This sequence joins TRBV5-6 and TRBJ1-2; D remains ambiguous. Germline assignment: CDR1 SGHDT and CDR2 YYEEEE. This CDR3 has 11 amino acids. The ends were cut back, 1 base at V and 7 bases at J, with 5 bases in the middle. Here the CDR3 reads CASSLNTGYTF. CDR3 sequence (DNA): TGTGCCAGCAGCTTGAATACTGGCTACACCTTC.

V gene TRBV7-2 combines with J gene TRBJ2-7; 9 bases align to TRBD1. The ends lost 5 bases at V and 0 bases at J; junction bases unmatched: 5. This CDR3 is 15 amino acids long. Looked up from germline, CDR1 is SGHTA and CDR2 is FQGNSA. Here the CDR3 DNA reads TGTGCCAGCAGCCTGGGACAGGGTCTCTCCTACGAGCAGTACTTC. This gives the protein CASSLGQGLSYEQYF.